This T cell receptor beta chain was captured by sequencing in a study of blood T cell repertoires in COVID-19. On the study more broadly: Donors in the United States, Italy and Spain gave samples during acute or convalescent COVID-19.

Per the original data handling: Reference gene primer amplification yielded estimated nucleated cell counts. Profiled with immunoSEQ multiplex PCR; TCRdb holds only in-frame clones, not every one. From that table come the V and J calls and clone size; the DNA was used to work out D and trimming. The sample comprises around 130,000 clones, just under 85% of which are singletons, and around 15% rests with the top ten. Germline CDR1 reads SGHDN; CDR2 reads FVKESK. The CDR3 sequence is 17 residues long. Trimming cost V 4 bases and J 5 bases; bases outside gene matches: 10. The sample consisted of peripheral blood. The clonotype originates from a woman between 45 and 60 years old with acute or convalescent COVID-19. V and J are TRBV14 and TRBJ1-4, with TRBD1 matching over 10 bases. The CDR3 loop reads CASSRGTLDRGNEKLFF. DNA of the CDR3: TGTGCCAGCAGCCGGGGAACTCTGGACAGGGGGAATGAAAAACTGTTTTTT.